This TCR beta chain was recovered during a study of CD8 T cells in Susac syndrome (dated by TCRdb to between 2018 and 2021). Study-level background: Among the sequenced Susac syndrome patients, 5 or 6 had clinically active disease and fewer than 10 were in clinical remission. At the time of blood withdrawal, Susac syndrome patients were either therapy-naive, taking corticosteroids (with some also receiving IVIg), or on IVIg alone. Whether CD8+ T cell activation and differentiation in Susac syndrome was antigen driven was tested using repertoire sequencing.

Trimmed from V: 4 bases; trimmed from J: 2 bases; junction bases lacking a gene match: 5. According to the germline V gene (reference sequence), CDR1 reads LGHDT and CDR2 reads YNNKEL. Taken from cysteine to phenylalanine, the CDR3 has 16 residues. The only DNA kept is the CDR3, 48 bases in frame from the first base. Peripheral blood CD8+ and CD4+ T cells from healthy donors, Susac syndrome patients and multiple sclerosis patients were profiled using high-throughput TCR beta sequencing. The Susac syndrome patients fulfilled recently defined diagnostic criteria for either definite or probable disease. Bulk CD8+ and CD4+ T cells were purified by magnetic negative isolation, while CD8+ TEMRA cells were enriched using FACS. Blood was drawn into EDTA tubes, processed within 24 hours, and PBMCs were isolated by density gradient centrifugation. PBMCs intended for TCR sequencing were cryopreserved in liquid nitrogen and thawed later in a water bath at 37 degrees C. A purity of at least 90% was achieved for sorted or isolated CD4+, CD8+ and CD8+ TEMRA cells.

RNA was extracted using the RNeasy kit, and roughly 0.45 to 1 microgram was reverse transcribed with random hexamers. The immunoSEQ multiplex PCR assay, which covers 54 Vbeta and 13 Jbeta segments, was used to amplify TCR beta CDR3 regions. PCR amplification bias was corrected using a synthetic template baseline for primer optimization and computational correction. For the original study's pipeline: Reads were annotated to V, D and J genes per IMGT and analyzed with immunoSEQ Analyzer, keeping only productive sequences. Clonality was computed as one minus Shannon entropy normalized by log2 of the number of productive unique sequences. For each patient and control, public and private clones were evaluated among the 100 most prevalent clones. A clone was defined as Susac-specific if it was absent from the healthy and MS cohorts, from about a thousand published viral clones and from other ImmuneACCESS disease sequences. In TCRdb, the public reads were trimmed at Q25 with fastp and aligned with MiXCR, with productive beta chains retained. Rows with one shared CDR3 protein collapse into an entry with the most common genes and DNA. Here the V and J calls rest on TCRdb's processing, not on the authors' analysis. The sample includes a few hundred thousand distinct CDR3 sequences, with approximately 94% observed a single time. The top ten clones comprise about 0.14% of the sample.

General study outcomes and caveats: No clonal expansion was detected in the CD4+ T cell repertoire of Susac syndrome patients. The number of individuals in the TCR sequencing and HLA analysis was acknowledged as relatively small.

Turning to this clonotype: The antigen it recognizes is unknown. The sample holds no much larger clone one base away, and base qualities are not on file.

Sequenced input: CD4+ T cells from PBMCs. The chain was built from TRBV3-1 and TRBJ2-2, and TRBD1 aligns with 9 junction nucleotides. This clonotype was obtained from a human donor with Susac syndrome. The DNA sequence is given as TGTGCCAGCAGCCGCCCGGGACAGGGAAACACCGGGGAGCTGTTTTTT. This sequence encodes CASSRPGQGNTGELFF. Here the CDR3 is joined to the reference TRBV3-1 and TRBJ2-2 genes, and the full variable domain is: DTAVSQTPKYLVTQMGNDKSIKCEQNLGHDTMYWYKQDSKKFLKIMFSYNNKELIINETVPNRFSPKSPDKAHLNLHINSLELGDSAVYFCASSRPGQGNTGELFFGEGSRLTVL.